This T cell receptor (beta chain) was observed in a study of T cell changes during pregnancy in multiple sclerosis. Germline CDR1 and CDR2: SGHRS and YFSETQ. The CDR3 runs 15 residues. V gave up 4 bases and J gave up 8 bases; unmatched junction bases: 14. Assay used: immunoSEQ multiplex PCR; TCRdb lists only in-frame clones, some missing. This sample has roughly 60,000 clones, with just under 95% found just once. Sequenced here: peripheral blood, sampled in the second trimester of pregnancy. The chain couples TRBV5-1 to TRBJ1-2; 7 nucleotides line up with TRBD1. This TCR was recovered from a female donor with multiple sclerosis, enrolled in a pregnancy study. This CDR3 is CASSPQRGRGRGYTF. CDR3 nucleotides: TGCGCCAGCAGCCCCCAAAGGGGGCGCGGTCGCGGCTACACCTTC.